This TCR beta chain was profiled in a study of blood T cell repertoires in COVID-19. Only in-frame clones appear in the TCRdb table, and some are missing; sequencing was by immunoSEQ multiplex PCR. Here the sample spans 110,000 or so clones, around 79% being singletons. This CDR3 spans 14 amino acids. V was pared by 3 bases and J by 2 bases, with 3 bases of the junction left unmatched. In germline, CDR1 is LNHDA, CDR2 SQIVND (reference sequence). The sample consisted of peripheral blood. This receptor was identified in a man aged 45 to 65 with acute or convalescent COVID-19. The V gene is TRBV19, the J gene TRBJ2-5; TRBD1 aligns across 7 bases. CDR3 nucleotide sequence: TGTGCCAGTAGTATTACGGGACAGCAAGAGACCCAGTACTTC. Residues: CASSITGQQETQYF.